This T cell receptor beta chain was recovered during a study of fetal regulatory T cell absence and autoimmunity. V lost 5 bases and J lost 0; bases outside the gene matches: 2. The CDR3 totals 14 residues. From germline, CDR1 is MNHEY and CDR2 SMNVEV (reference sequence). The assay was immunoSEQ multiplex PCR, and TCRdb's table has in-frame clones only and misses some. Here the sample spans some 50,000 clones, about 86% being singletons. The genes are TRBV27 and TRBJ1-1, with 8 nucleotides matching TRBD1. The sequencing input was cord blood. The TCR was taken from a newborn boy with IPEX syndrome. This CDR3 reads CASSHRGMNTEAFF. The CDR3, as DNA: TGTGCCAGCAGTCACAGGGGGATGAACACTGAAGCTTTCTTT.